One sample yielded the 25 T cell receptor beta chains listed below, sequenced in a study of blood T cells in healthy people across ages. The authors ran a second PCR of 7 to 11 cycles using a sample-barcoded 5' primer and a J-beta primer mix. Each CDR3 protein is one row after TCRdb ran MiXCR on the 5' RACE reads. In the table there are 850,000 to 1,300,000 distinct CDR3 sequences, under 45% of which are singletons. Sequenced material: blood. The receptors were gathered from a woman aged 60-75 years in good health.

The chain couples TRBV28 to TRBJ2-1; 7 nucleotides line up with TRBD1. Germline CDR1 and CDR2: MDHEN and SYDVKM. V lost 6 bases to trimming and J lost 1 base; unmatched junction nucleotides: 9. The CDR3 is made up of 16 amino acids. CDR3 coding DNA: TGTGCCAGCAGCCCACCAGGGGGTAAGTCCTACAATGAGCAGTTCTTC. Encoded protein: CASSPPGGKSYNEQFF.

The chain combines TRBV18 with TRBJ2-7; D is uncertain. Trimming shortened V by 3 bases and J by 6 bases, and 9 bases separated the two germline ends. This CDR3 has 12 residues. CDR1 is KGHSH, CDR2 LQKENI, per germline. This CDR3 reads CASSPSGGEQYF. In nucleotides, the CDR3 is TGTGCCAGCTCACCTAGTGGTGGCGAGCAGTACTTC.

The chain couples TRBV6-1 to TRBJ1-2; weak D call: TRBD1 (5 bases). CDR1 and CDR2 from the germline V gene are MNHNS and SASEGT. V was cut by 0 bases and J by 8 bases, with 22 bases left in between. CDR3 length: 17 amino acids. CDR3 in amino acids: CASSEALSGRNEEGYTF. The CDR3 nucleotides are TGTGCCAGCAGTGAAGCGCTTTCGGGACGAAACGAAGAGGGCTACACCTTC.

This clonotype was observed a few times. V usage is TRBV7-6 and J usage is TRBJ1-6, with 8 bases aligning to TRBD1. After removal of 0 bases from V and 9 bases from J, the junction contained 1 base not matched to a gene. Germline CDR1 is SGHVS and CDR2 is FNYEAQ. CDR3 length: 14 amino acids. Here the CDR3 reads CASSLATGGSPLHF. CDR3 DNA: TGTGCCAGCAGCTTAGCTACAGGGGGTTCACCCCTCCACTTT.

V and J are TRBV30 and TRBJ2-7, with 9 bases identical to TRBD1. V shed 8 bases, J shed 5 bases, and the junction held 4 bases outside the gene matches. Germline CDR1 is GTSNPN and CDR2 is SVGIG (reference sequence). The CDR3 covers 11 residues. Here the CDR3 reads CAGDRADEQYF. The DNA for the CDR3 is TGTGCCGGGGACAGGGCTGACGAGCAGTACTTC.

CDR3 sequence: CATSDIGENEQYF. The CDR3 DNA sequence: TGTGCCACCAGTGATATTGGGGAAAATGAGCAGTACTTC. The chain employs TRBV24-1 and TRBJ2-5; no clear D. The CDR3 has 13 amino acids. V lost 3 bases to trimming and J lost 11 bases, with 15 bases between them. The germline V gene has CDR1 KGHDR and CDR2 SFDVKD.

The chain is built from TRBV27 and TRBJ1-5; a possible D gene is TRBD1 (6 bases). This CDR3 has 14 residues. V was clipped by 3 bases and J by 4 bases, with 10 bases between them. The V gene's germline CDR1 is MNHEY and CDR2 SMNVEV (reference sequence). The CDR3 region is CASSFSGQNQPQHF. The CDR3 DNA sequence: TGTGCCAGCAGTTTCTCCGGACAGAATCAGCCCCAGCATTTT.

CDR3 protein: CASSLDRQGGSNQPQHF. CDR3 coding DNA: TGTGCCAGCAGCCTTGACAGGCAAGGCGGGAGCAATCAGCCCCAGCATTTT. The chain links TRBV5-6 to TRBJ1-5; D is perhaps TRBD1 (6 bases). Germline CDR1 is SGHDT and CDR2 is YYEEEE. V shed 4 bases and J shed 1 base, with 18 bases lying between them. There are 17 residues in the CDR3.

The sample holds a few counts of this clonotype. The chain uses TRBV20-1 and TRBJ2-3, with 13 bases aligning to TRBD2. Germline CDR1 DFQATT, CDR2 SNEGSKA (reference sequence). V shed 3 bases and J 4 bases; nucleotides not matched to a gene: 1. The CDR3 is made up of 14 amino acids. CDR3 nucleotide sequence: TGCAGTGCTAGTACTAGCGGGAGGGCAGATACGCAGTATTTT. This codes for CSASTSGRADTQYF.

This clonotype appeared a few times. The chain couples TRBV25-1 to TRBJ2-7; D call uncertain. CDR1 is MGHDK and CDR2 is SYGVNS in the germline V gene. CDR3 length: 12 amino acids. V lost 11 bases and J 0 bases, leaving 11 bases between the germline ends. The CDR3 bases are TGTGCCGCTGGCTTCAGCTCCTACGAGCAGTACTTC. Translated, it gives CAAGFSSYEQYF.

The chain links TRBV29-1 to TRBJ1-2; D is unresolved. Germline V gene data show CDR1 as SQVTM and CDR2 as ANQGSEA. V was clipped by 7 bases and J by 5 bases, with 2 bases between them. CDR3 length: 8 amino acids. CDR3 DNA sequence: TGCAGCGCATATGGCTACACCTTC. Its translation is CSAYGYTF.

This chain uses TRBV2 with TRBJ1-2; no clear D. The length of the CDR3 is 15 residues. CDR1 SNHLY and CDR2 FYNNEI come from the germline V gene. Trimming left V 1 base short and J 6 bases short, with 15 bases between. CDR3 DNA sequence: TGTGCCAGCAGTGAAGGGACCCAACGCCCACATGGCTACACCTTC. The encoded protein is CASSEGTQRPHGYTF.

This clonotype came up a few times. V is TRBV12-5 and J is TRBJ2-1, with TRBD1 identical over 10 bases. Germline values: CDR1 LGHNT, CDR2 FRNRAP. CDR3 length: 15 residues. V shed 5 bases, J shed 2 bases, and the junction held 3 bases outside the gene matches. The CDR3 nucleotides read TGTGCTAGTGGTCGACAGGGGGCTACCTACAATGAGCAGTTCTTC. Translated: CASGRQGATYNEQFF.

This clonotype was observed a handful of times. V is TRBV4-1 and J is TRBJ2-3; 9 nucleotides agree with TRBD1. The germline CDR1 and CDR2 sequences are MGHRA and YSYEKL. The CDR3 is 15 amino acids. Germline trimming cut 3 bases from V and 7 bases from J; bases unmatched to any gene: 8. The CDR3 loop is CASSQPTGTGYTQYF. The CDR3 nucleotides read TGCGCCAGCAGCCAGCCAACCGGGACAGGGTATACGCAGTATTTT.

The V and J genes are TRBV2 and TRBJ2-7, with D possibly called TRBD1 or TRBD2 (5 bases each). CDR1 and CDR2 (germline): SNHLY, FYNNEI. This CDR3 has 14 amino acids. Deletions cut 6 bases from V and 4 bases from J, with 16 bases between. In nucleotides, the CDR3 is TGTGCCAGCAGCGAGGGGCTAGTTTGGTACGAGCAGTACTTC. Protein product: CASSEGLVWYEQYF.

This clonotype was recorded many times. Possible read error: a much larger clone is one base away. The chain is built from TRBV29-1 and TRBJ2-7; a possible D gene is TRBD1 (6 bases). Germline V lookup: CDR1 SQVTM, CDR2 ANQGSEA. The CDR3 is 16 residues long. V was pared by 4 bases and J by 3 bases, with 22 bases between. The CDR3 DNA follows: TGCAGCGTTGCAGGGGCCAACGCTTCCCTTCTCTACGAGCAGTACTTC. Translation: CSVAGANASLLYEQYF.

V gene TRBV11-1 combines with J gene TRBJ2-1; 7 bases agree with TRBD2. The germline CDR1 and CDR2 sequences are SGHAT and FQDESV (reference sequence). This CDR3 is built from 14 residues. V shed 4 bases, J shed 5 bases, and the junction held 5 bases outside the gene matches. The DNA of the CDR3 is TGTGCCAGCAGCTCGTGGCGGGAGAACAATGAGCAGTTCTTC. Its protein product is CASSSWRENNEQFF.

This chain links TRBV29-1 with TRBJ2-3; 7 nucleotides line up with TRBD2. The CDR3 spans 14 residues. The V segment lost 5 bases and the J segment 4 bases; nucleotides outside the gene matches: 9. Germline V CDR1 and CDR2: SQVTM, ANQGSEA. The DNA of the CDR3 is TGCAGCGTTCGTGTGGGCGGGAGCCCAGATACGCAGTATTTT. Its protein is CSVRVGGSPDTQYF.

This clonotype was seen only a few times. V is TRBV14 and J is TRBJ2-7; D is ambiguous. Per germline, CDR1 SGHDN and CDR2 FVKESK. V was pared by 1 base and J by 4 bases, with 11 bases between. The CDR3 has 14 amino acids. The CDR3 DNA sequence: TGTGCCAGCAGCCAAGGGCCGAATCGGTACGAGCAGTACTTC. Translation: CASSQGPNRYEQYF.

The V gene is TRBV12-3 or TRBV12-4, the J gene TRBJ2-5; TRBD2 is a possible D gene (6 bases). The CDR3 has 12 amino acids. The V end was cut by 4 bases, the J end by 11 bases, with 14 bases between. CDR3 amino acids: CASSSGYGTQYF. The CDR3 bases are TGTGCCAGCAGTTCTGGCTACGGGACTCAGTACTTC.

In its sample, this clonotype was seen many times. The rearrangement uses TRBV18 and TRBJ1-4, with 9 nucleotides matching TRBD1. CDR3 size: 15 residues. V shed 2 bases and J 6 bases; nucleotides not matched to a gene: 4. The germline V gene encodes CDR1 KGHSH and CDR2 LQKENI. CDR3 sequence: CASSPGQGIHEKLFF. The CDR3 nucleotides are TGTGCCAGCTCACCAGGACAGGGGATCCATGAAAAACTGTTTTTT. Looking up the rest from reference TRBV18 and TRBJ1-4 gives the full variable domain: NAGVMQNPRHLVRRRGQEARLRCSPMKGHSHVYWYRQLPEEGLKFMVYLQKENIIDESGMPKERFSAEFPKEGPSILRIQQVVRGDSAAYFCASSPGQGIHEKLFFGSGTQLSVL.

This clonotype occurred a few times. This sequence joins TRBV20-1 and TRBJ2-3; D is undetermined. V was shortened by 3 bases and J by 1 base, with 14 bases between the two germline ends. CDR1 and CDR2 (germline): DFQATT, SNEGSKA (reference sequence). The CDR3 runs to 15 residues. CDR3 nucleotide sequence: TGCAGTGCTAGGGGCGTACGTCAGGGCACAGATACGCAGTATTTT. Translation: CSARGVRQGTDTQYF.

Comments on this clonotype: One end of the junction does not line up with germline, which may come from a read error. The J gene is TRBJ2-7, the V gene TRBV20-1; D gene unclear. The end of the DNA is better explained by TRBJ2-5, so the J call may be wrong. There are 10 residues in the CDR3. CDR1 and CDR2 (germline): DFQATT, SNEGSKA (reference sequence). The CDR3 DNA follows: TGCATTGCTGGACCAGAGACCCAGTACTTC. This sequence encodes CIAGPETQYF.

The chain links TRBV4-2 to TRBJ2-7; no reliable D call. CDR1 LGHNA and CDR2 YNFKEQ come from the germline V gene. V dropped 1 base and J dropped 0 bases, with 13 bases sitting between them. The CDR3 is 16 amino acids. The CDR3: CASSQAERQSSYEQYF. CDR3 in DNA: TGTGCCAGCAGCCAAGCGGAGCGTCAGAGCTCCTACGAGCAGTACTTC.

This clonotype has a handful of counts. CDR3 protein: CSAQTGRYEQYF. As DNA, the CDR3 is TGCAGCGCTCAGACAGGCCGCTACGAGCAGTACTTC. The chain employs TRBV29-1 and TRBJ2-7; tentatively, D is TRBD1 (6 bases). CDR1 is SQVTM, CDR2 ANQGSEA, per germline. Trimming cost V 7 bases and J 3 bases, with 13 bases left between them. This CDR3 has 12 amino acids.